This T cell receptor (beta chain) was observed in a study of T cells after yellow fever vaccination. The study's findings and limits: The booster saw the reappearance of most primary-vaccination clones (roughly 96% CD4, 88% CD8).

TCRdb processed the 5' RACE reads anew with MiXCR; each CDR3 protein has one entry. This table has around 310,000 distinct CDR3 sequences, roughly 8.7% appearing once. Remarks on this clonotype: As yet, its antigen is unknown.

Germline-derived CDR1 and CDR2 are SNHLY and FYNNEI. This CDR3 is 14 amino acids long. Trimming pared 8 bases from V and 1 base from J, leaving 13 bases between. The chain employs TRBV2 and TRBJ2-3; D remains ambiguous. Sequenced here: PBMCs, sampled on the day of the first yellow fever vaccination. This clonotype was obtained from a man in his late teens or twenties who received the YFV17D yellow fever vaccine. In DNA form, the CDR3 reads TGTGCCAGCCGAAGGTTGACCCGCACAGATACGCAGTATTTT. This encodes CASRRLTRTDTQYF.